Presented here are 13 T cell receptor beta chains from one specimen sequenced in a study of blood T cell repertoires in COVID-19. The repertoire was sequenced with immunoSEQ multiplex PCR; TCRdb's copy has only in-frame clones and lacks some. The table shows about 480,000 clones, with about 89% occurring only once. Sequencing was performed on peripheral blood. The receptor source for this set is a woman aged 50 to 65 with COVID-19, enrolled during active disease.

The chain carries TRBV25-1 and TRBJ1-2, with a possible D match to TRBD1 (6 bases). Trimming stripped 7 bases from V and 7 bases from J, with 16 bases between. The V gene's germline CDR1 is MGHDK and CDR2 SYGVNS. The CDR3 length is 13 residues. CDR3 sequence (DNA): TGTGCCAGCAATAGAGGGGGGGCTATTGGCTACACCTTC. Its translation is CASNRGGAIGYTF.

This rearrangement joins TRBV27 to TRBJ2-7; TRBD1 matches at 11 bases. J gave up 3 bases and V 0 bases, and 1 base lay outside the gene matches. The CDR3 contains 15 residues. Germline values: CDR1 MNHEY, CDR2 SMNVEV (reference sequence). The CDR3: CASSLSGTGGYEQYF. CDR3 bases: TGTGCCAGCAGTTTATCCGGGACAGGGGGCTACGAGCAGTACTTC.

The chain couples TRBV2 to TRBJ2-1; TRBD2 agrees at 11 bases. Losses at the gene ends were 6 bases for V and 3 bases for J; bases not matched to a gene: 10. The CDR3 runs to 17 residues. CDR1 SNHLY and CDR2 FYNNEI come from the germline V gene. CDR3 sequence: CASRPPLTSGNYNEQFF. In DNA form, the CDR3 reads TGTGCCAGCAGGCCCCCCCTGACTAGCGGGAACTACAATGAGCAGTTCTTC.

The chain couples TRBV3-1 (or the pseudogene TRBV3-2) to TRBJ1-2; D is unclear. Germline CDR1 and CDR2: LGHDT and YNNKEL (reference sequence). V lost 3 bases and J 3 bases, leaving 11 bases between the germline ends. The CDR3 runs to 14 residues. CDR3 loop: CASSHGYGDYGYTF. The CDR3 DNA reads TGTGCCAGCAGCCATGGGTACGGGGACTATGGCTACACCTTC.

CDR3 amino acids: CATRPNRTGPKSSGANVLTF. The DNA for the CDR3 is TGTGCCACCAGACCAAACCGAACAGGGCCTAAATCCTCCGGGGCCAACGTCCTGACTTTC. The rearrangement uses TRBV24-1 and TRBJ2-6, with D possibly being TRBD1 (6 bases). This CDR3 is 20 amino acids long. Trimming pared 7 bases from V and 4 bases from J, leaving 28 bases between. Germline V gene data show CDR1 as KGHDR and CDR2 as SFDVKD.

There are a few counts of this clone. V gene TRBV18 combines with J gene TRBJ1-2; D may be TRBD1 (5 bases). Germline V gives CDR1 KGHSH, CDR2 LQKENI. The V and J ends lost 6 bases and 1 base respectively, with 6 bases between them. There are 12 residues in the CDR3. The CDR3 is CASSDSNYGYTF. The CDR3 bases are TGTGCCAGCTCTGACAGTAACTATGGCTACACCTTC.

The chain carries TRBV15 and TRBJ2-1; TRBD2 aligns across 9 bases. CDR1 and CDR2 from the germline V gene are LNHNV and YYDKDF (reference sequence). The V segment lost 5 bases and the J segment 7 bases; nucleotides outside the gene matches: 18. CDR3 length equals 18 residues. The CDR3: CATSPHLRPGGGANEQFF. CDR3 DNA: TGTGCCACCAGCCCCCATCTCCGCCCCGGCGGGGGGGCAAATGAGCAGTTCTTC.

The chain has TRBV27 and TRBJ2-5; 9 bases are a match to TRBD1. CDR3 length: 17 amino acids. J lost 4 bases, V lost 6 bases, and 15 bases had no gene match. Looked up from germline, CDR1 is MNHEY and CDR2 is SMNVEV (reference sequence). The CDR3 DNA sequence: TGTGCCAGCAGGATGATCCCGGGACAGGGTTCGAGAGAGACCCAGTACTTC. Its protein is CASRMIPGQGSRETQYF.

V is TRBV24-1 and J is TRBJ2-5; D perhaps matches TRBD1 (6 bases). Germline CDR1 KGHDR, CDR2 SFDVKD. There are 15 residues in the CDR3. V gave up 0 bases and J gave up 3 bases, with 10 bases separating them. The CDR3 is CATSDLMAGEETQYF. The CDR3 nucleotides are TGTGCCACCAGTGATTTGATGGCAGGGGAAGAGACCCAGTACTTC.

This rearrangement joins TRBV30 to TRBJ2-3; D unclear. Trimming cost V 0 bases and J 3 bases, with 4 bases left between them. The germline V gene has CDR1 GTSNPN and CDR2 SVGIG (reference sequence). The CDR3 loop spans 12 amino acids. CDR3 coding DNA: TGTGCCTGGAGTGTACTGACAGATACGCAGTATTTT. Amino acid sequence: CAWSVLTDTQYF.

This clone has just one count. The DNA is omitted, as the CDR3 cannot be located on it reliably, and the CDR3 follows TCRdb's listing. The rearrangement links TRBV7-9 to TRBJ1-3. The CDR3 totals 16 residues, both ends included. Germline CDR1 and CDR2: SEHNR and FQNEAQ (reference sequence). The CDR3 reads CASSFGEGSRGNTIYF.

The chain couples TRBV28 to TRBJ1-6; D is uncertain. Trimming left V 8 bases short and J 7 bases short, with 9 bases between. Germline V lookup: CDR1 MDHEN, CDR2 SYDVKM. This CDR3 comprises 12 residues. The CDR3, as DNA: TGTGCCAGCCGGGGTTTGAATTCACCCCTCCACTTT. Its translation: CASRGLNSPLHF.

This clone occurred once. The chain uses TRBV3-1 (or the pseudogene TRBV3-2) and TRBJ2-7; D ambiguous. Germline loops: CDR1 LGHDT, CDR2 YNNKEL (reference sequence). Trimming shortened V by 1 base and J by 3 bases, and 7 bases separated the two germline ends. CDR3 size: 13 residues. In DNA, the CDR3 is TGTGCCAGCAGCCAAGGGGCGATCTACGAGCAGTACTTC. This codes for CASSQGAIYEQYF.